The sequence of this TCR beta chain was determined in a study of T cell responses to AZD1222 COVID-19 vaccine. Whole-study results and caveats: Unmutated regions of variants are reportedly targeted by nearly half of spike-specific TCRs. Among AZD1222 vaccinees, only 5 to 7 were seropositive at baseline. Donors, mostly white British, included more females; clonal diversity was possibly underestimated.

Using immunoSEQ multiplex PCR, the repertoire was profiled, and TCRdb retains in-frame clones only, with some absent. Counted here are roughly 150,000 clones, approximately 92% occurring once; the ten biggest clones make up roughly 3%. Regarding this clone: Its antigen is currently unknown.

Investigators merged groups given second doses at roughly 4 or roughly 12 weeks. V trimming: 8 bases; J trimming: 3 bases; junction bases outside the gene matches: 8. The CDR3 spans 13 residues. CDR1 and CDR2 (germline): SGHDT, YYEEEE. Material: peripheral blood, obtained 28 days after the second AZD1222 dose. The chain recombines TRBV5-6 with TRBJ2-7; 7 bases line up with TRBD2. The source of this sequence is an adult who received the AZD1222 COVID-19 vaccine. In DNA, the CDR3 is TGTGCCAGTTCAACTAGCGTGGTCTACGAGCAGTACTTC. Its translation is CASSTSVVYEQYF.